A single sample gave rise to the 30 T cell receptor beta chains below, sequenced in a study of blood T cell repertoires in COVID-19. Produced via immunoSEQ multiplex PCR; TCRdb's table is partial and in-frame only. The sample includes about 170,000 clones, about 87% of them seen just once. The sample consisted of peripheral blood. These receptors all come from a man aged 60 to 75 with acute or convalescent COVID-19.

The CDR3 region is CASSLAPGNTEAFF. The CDR3 coding sequence is TGTGCCAGCAGCTTGGCCCCAGGGAACACTGAAGCTTTCTTT. This chain links TRBV5-6 with TRBJ1-1, with unresolved D. The germline V gene encodes CDR1 SGHDT and CDR2 YYEEEE. V gave up 0 bases and J gave up 1 base, with 7 bases separating them. This CDR3 comprises 14 residues. The full variable domain, with the rest looked up from reference TRBV5-6 and TRBJ1-1, is DAGVTQSPTHLIKTRGQQVTLRCSPKSGHDTVSWYQQALGQGPQFIFQYYEEEERQRGNFPDRFSGHQFPNYSSELNVNALLLGDSALYLCASSLAPGNTEAFFGQGTRLTVV.

J is TRBJ1-5 and V is TRBV6-5; D may be TRBD1 (6 bases). With 6 bases removed from V and 1 base from J, the gap between germline ends came to 13 bases. Germline-derived CDR1 and CDR2 are MNHEY and SVGAGI. The length of the CDR3 is 15 residues. The CDR3 protein is CASRLGHGSNQPQHF. The CDR3 coding sequence is TGTGCCAGCAGGTTGGGACATGGGAGCAATCAGCCCCAGCATTTT.

The chain uses TRBV27 and TRBJ2-1, with 7 bases aligning to TRBD2. V was pared by 7 bases and J by 5 bases, with 14 bases of the junction left unmatched. Germline-derived CDR1 and CDR2 are MNHEY and SMNVEV (reference sequence). The length of the CDR3 is 16 residues. CDR3: CASTRAGGGTNNEQFF. The CDR3 coding sequence is TGTGCCAGCACCCGAGCTGGGGGGGGGACCAACAATGAGCAGTTCTTC.

This chain uses TRBV9 with TRBJ2-3; D is perhaps TRBD1 (6 bases). Germline CDR1 SGDLS, CDR2 YYNGEE. The CDR3 loop spans 15 amino acids. Between the trimmed V and J ends, which lost 0 bases and 2 bases, there was a span of 10 bases. The DNA of the CDR3 is TGTGCCAGCAGCGTAGGGGACACAGCCACAGATACGCAGTATTTT. Translation: CASSVGDTATDTQYF.

V gene TRBV11-3 combines with J gene TRBJ2-7, with D maybe TRBD1 (7 bases). CDR1 and CDR2 (germline): SGHNT, YENEEA. Trimming removed 5 bases at V and 2 bases at J, with 16 bases between. This CDR3 has 15 amino acids. CDR3 in DNA: TGTGCCAGCAGCCCGGGGGACAGTTCACCCTACGAGCAGTACTTC. Translated: CASSPGDSSPYEQYF. The full variable domain, rest sourced from reference TRBV11-3 and TRBJ2-7, is EAGVVQSPRYKIIEKKQPVAFWCNPISGHNTLYWYLQNLGQGPELLIRYENEEAVDDSQLPKDRFSAERLKGVDSTLKIQPAELGDSAVYLCASSPGDSSPYEQYFGPGTRLTVT.

The CDR3 region has the DNA TGTGCCATCAGTGAGGAACAACCCGGGGAGCTGTTTTTT. Its translation is CAISEEQPGELFF. The chain uses TRBV10-3 and TRBJ2-2; the D is unclear. This CDR3 is built from 13 residues. Trimming removed 2 bases at V and 6 bases at J, with 7 bases between. CDR1 is ENHRY, CDR2 SYGVKD, per germline.

This clone was observed a few times. The chain joins TRBV5-1 to TRBJ2-7, with 8 positions matching TRBD1. The CDR3 is made up of 15 amino acids. Germline V gene lookup returns CDR1 SGHRS and CDR2 YFSETQ. V was pared by 0 bases and J by 6 bases, with 8 bases of the junction left unmatched. Written as DNA, the CDR3 is TGCGCCAGCAGCTTGGCCCAGGGGGCGACGGGCGAGCAGTACTTC. Translation: CASSLAQGATGEQYF.

V gene TRBV9 combines with J gene TRBJ1-2; 10 bases fit TRBD1. Trimming removed 2 bases from V and 2 bases from J; junction bases left unmatched: 3. Germline-derived CDR1 and CDR2 are SGDLS and YYNGEE. CDR3 length: 15 residues. The CDR3 protein is CASSVRDRGNYGYTF. CDR3 in DNA: TGTGCCAGCAGCGTGAGGGACAGGGGCAACTATGGCTACACCTTC.

The chain couples TRBV6-5 to TRBJ1-5, with 8 bases aligning to TRBD1. Trimming removed 6 bases from V and 3 bases from J; junction bases left unmatched: 4. CDR1 is MNHEY and CDR2 is SVGAGI in the germline V gene. The CDR3 covers 14 residues. Written as DNA, the CDR3 is TGTGCCAGCAGCGACAGGGGCCTCAATCAGCCCCAGCATTTT. Residues: CASSDRGLNQPQHF.

This clone was detected once. The CDR3 reads CASSFDRGYTEAFF. The CDR3 DNA is TGTGCCAGCAGCTTTGACAGGGGATACACTGAAGCTTTCTTT. The rearrangement uses TRBV5-4 and TRBJ1-1; TRBD1 matches 8 bases. The germline V gene has CDR1 SGHNT and CDR2 YYREEE (reference sequence). Trimming at V came to 2 bases and at J to 3 bases, leaving 3 bases not matched to a gene. CDR3 length: 14 amino acids.

J is TRBJ1-2 and V is TRBV18, with TRBD1 identical over 9 bases. V was clipped by 6 bases and J by 6 bases; unmatched bases: 2. This CDR3 has 12 residues. Germline V CDR1 and CDR2: KGHSH, LQKENI. For the CDR3, the DNA is TGTGCCAGCTCCAGGACAGGGGATGGCTACACCTTC. It is translated as CASSRTGDGYTF.

The rearrangement joins TRBV7-9 to TRBJ2-6; 10 nucleotides line up with TRBD1. The CDR3 is made up of 19 amino acids. The J segment lost 0 bases and the V segment lost 0 bases, leaving 5 bases of the junction unmatched. CDR1 and CDR2 (germline): SEHNR, FQNEAQ (reference sequence). The CDR3 nucleotides read TGTGCCAGCAGCTTAGCGACAGGGGGCTACCGCTCTGGGGCCAACGTCCTGACTTTC. Its protein is CASSLATGGYRSGANVLTF. Together with reference TRBV7-9 and TRBJ2-6, the CDR3 gives the full variable domain: DTGVSQNPRHKITKRGQNVTFRCDPISEHNRLYWYRQTLGQGPEFLTYFQNEAQLEKSRLLSDRFSAERPKGSFSTLEIQRTEQGDSAMYLCASSLATGGYRSGANVLTFGAGSRLTVL.

V and J are TRBV9 and TRBJ1-2; 8 bases fit TRBD1. The V and J ends lost 0 bases and 6 bases, in that order; junction bases with no gene match: 7. The CDR3 runs 15 residues. The germline V gene has CDR1 SGDLS and CDR2 YYNGEE. Here the CDR3 reads CASSVALTDRDGYTF. DNA of the CDR3: TGTGCCAGCAGCGTAGCCCTAACGGACAGGGATGGCTACACCTTC.

V is TRBV9 and J is TRBJ1-5, with 7 bases matching TRBD1. Germline V gene lookup returns CDR1 SGDLS and CDR2 YYNGEE. This CDR3 is built from 15 residues. Unmatched junction bases numbered 3, after V lost 3 bases and J lost 0 bases. The CDR3 nucleotides are TGTGCCAGCAGCGCGGGACAGCTTAGCAATCAGCCCCAGCATTTT. This codes for CASSAGQLSNQPQHF.

The chain employs TRBV28 and TRBJ1-2; a weak D match, TRBD1 (6 bases). CDR3 length: 13 amino acids. CDR1 and CDR2 (germline): MDHEN, SYDVKM. Between the trimmed V and J ends, which lost 4 bases and 6 bases, there was a span of 12 bases. The CDR3 loop is CASSSNRADGYTF. CDR3 coding DNA: TGTGCCAGCAGTTCGAACAGGGCAGATGGCTACACCTTC.

The rearrangement joins TRBV2 to TRBJ2-3; 14 bases agree with TRBD2. The CDR3 is 15 residues long. Unmatched junction bases numbered 3, after V lost 6 bases and J lost 4 bases. Germline V gene data show CDR1 as SNHLY and CDR2 as FYNNEI. Written as DNA, the CDR3 is TGTGCCAGCAGCCTGGGACTAGCGGGAGCAGATACGCAGTATTTT. As protein: CASSLGLAGADTQYF.

The chain recombines TRBV4-1 with TRBJ2-3, with D tentatively TRBD2 (5 bases). V lost 0 bases and J 5 bases, leaving 15 bases between the germline ends. There are 16 residues in the CDR3. From germline, CDR1 is MGHRA and CDR2 YSYEKL. The CDR3 DNA reads as TGCGCCAGCAGCCAAGAAAAGAGACTACAAGTAGATACGCAGTATTTT. It yields the protein CASSQEKRLQVDTQYF.

J is TRBJ2-2 and V is TRBV7-9; the match to TRBD2 covers 11 bases. CDR3 length: 16 residues. Germline trimming cut 6 bases from V and 3 bases from J; bases unmatched to any gene: 6. The germline V gene has CDR1 SEHNR and CDR2 FQNEAQ (reference sequence). The DNA for the CDR3 is TGTGCCAGCAGTCCCACTAGCGGGGGATACACCGGGGAGCTGTTTTTT. This codes for CASSPTSGGYTGELFF. Using reference TRBV7-9 and TRBJ2-2 for the parts outside the CDR3, the full variable domain is DTGVSQNPRHKITKRGQNVTFRCDPISEHNRLYWYRQTLGQGPEFLTYFQNEAQLEKSRLLSDRFSAERPKGSFSTLEIQRTEQGDSAMYLCASSPTSGGYTGELFFGEGSRLTVL.

Concerning this clone itself: Other nucleotide sequences from this sample produce the same CDR3. V gene TRBV5-1 combines with J gene TRBJ2-1, with D perhaps matching TRBD2 (5 bases). This CDR3 has 15 amino acids. The germline V gene has CDR1 SGHRS and CDR2 YFSETQ. V lost 0 bases and J 0 bases, leaving 7 bases between the germline ends. The CDR3, as DNA: TGCGCCAGCAGCTTGGACGGGAACTCCTACAATGAGCAGTTCTTC. Encoded protein: CASSLDGNSYNEQFF.

The genes are TRBV18 and TRBJ1-3, with D maybe TRBD1 (6 bases). CDR3 length: 14 amino acids. Germline V gene lookup returns CDR1 KGHSH and CDR2 LQKENI. Trimming pared 6 bases from V and 4 bases from J, leaving 13 bases between. As DNA, the CDR3 is TGTGCCAGCTCCCAAGGGGGTCCCGGAAACACCATATATTTT. Protein sequence: CASSQGGPGNTIYF.

A single count supports this clone. This chain connects TRBV6-2 or TRBV6-3 to TRBJ2-5; D gene unclear. V was shortened by 0 bases and J by 5 bases, with 4 bases between the two germline ends. CDR1 and CDR2 from the germline V gene are MNHEY and SVGEGT. The CDR3 has 12 residues. This CDR3 reads CASSYSQETQYF. CDR3 sequence (DNA): TGTGCCAGCAGTTACTCGCAGGAGACCCAGTACTTC.

The genes are TRBV5-1 and TRBJ1-2; a possible D gene is TRBD1 (6 bases). Germline CDR1 and CDR2: SGHRS and YFSETQ. V dropped 4 bases and J dropped 3 bases, with 16 bases sitting between them. This CDR3 has 15 residues. For the CDR3, the DNA is TGCGCCAGCAGCCTAAATCAGGGGACCCACTATGGCTACACCTTC. It is translated as CASSLNQGTHYGYTF.

The chain carries TRBV18 and TRBJ1-1; D is unclear. Looked up from germline, CDR1 is KGHSH and CDR2 is LQKENI. This CDR3 comprises 13 residues. V was clipped by 3 bases and J by 11 bases, with 16 bases between them. Here the CDR3 reads CASSPDGSMYAFF. CDR3 DNA: TGTGCCAGCTCACCTGACGGGTCTATGTACGCTTTCTTT.

The J gene is TRBJ1-4, the V gene TRBV9; TRBD1 matches 7 bases. The junction had 10 bases not matched to a gene; V was cut back by 0 bases and J by 5 bases. Germline values: CDR1 SGDLS, CDR2 YYNGEE. The CDR3 consists of 17 residues. As DNA, the CDR3 is TGTGCCAGCAGCGTAGCTACAGGGACAGCTCGGAATGAAAAACTGTTTTTT. It codes for CASSVATGTARNEKLFF.

The table lists this clone with a count of one. The rearrangement uses TRBV6-5 and TRBJ2-3, with D tentatively TRBD2 (5 bases). Trimming removed 6 bases from V and 2 bases from J, with 15 bases in between. The CDR3 contains 15 residues. CDR1 and CDR2 (germline): MNHEY, SVGAGI. CDR3 DNA: TGTGCCAGCAGACCCCGAGGGCGGTCCACAGATACGCAGTATTTT. It is translated as CASRPRGRSTDTQYF.

The chain couples TRBV11-2 to TRBJ1-1, with TRBD1 as a possible D gene (6 bases). The germline V gene encodes CDR1 SGHAT and CDR2 FQNNGV. The V end lost 1 base, the J end lost 6 bases, and 12 bases lay between the germline ends. There are 14 residues in the CDR3. The CDR3 sequence is CASSLARGYAEAFF. The CDR3 DNA is TGTGCCAGCAGCTTAGCCAGGGGTTACGCTGAAGCTTTCTTT.

The CDR3 region is CASTADREGYGYTF. In nucleotides, the CDR3 is TGTGCCAGCACCGCTGACAGGGAAGGATATGGCTACACCTTC. The chain uses TRBV6-5 and TRBJ1-2, with 7 bases fitting TRBD1. The CDR3 loop spans 14 amino acids. Trimming at V came to 7 bases and at J to 5 bases, leaving 10 bases not matched to a gene. The germline CDR1 and CDR2 sequences are MNHEY and SVGAGI.

This clone was seen once. This chain uses TRBV12-5 with TRBJ1-5, with a possible D match to TRBD1 (5 bases). Trimming shortened V by 6 bases and J by 11 bases, and 14 bases separated the two germline ends. Germline lookup yields CDR1 LGHNT and CDR2 FRNRAP. The CDR3 totals 12 residues. DNA of the CDR3: TGTGCTAGTGGCCGTGACAGCACGGCCCAGCATTTT. It encodes CASGRDSTAQHF.

The V call is TRBV19, the J call TRBJ1-5, with D unresolved. The CDR3 runs to 18 residues. V was clipped by 2 bases and J by 0 bases, with 17 bases between them. From germline, CDR1 is LNHDA and CDR2 SQIVND (reference sequence). The CDR3 is CASSIPAGVQDSNQPQHF. CDR3 DNA sequence: TGTGCCAGTAGTATACCGGCGGGTGTTCAGGATAGCAATCAGCCCCAGCATTTT.

The chain employs TRBV6-5 and TRBJ1-6; maybe TRBD1 (5 bases). The germline gives CDR1 MNHEY, CDR2 SVGAGI. V gave up 4 bases and J gave up 6 bases, with 13 bases separating them. The CDR3 sequence is 15 residues long. CDR3: CASSSGLGPNSPLHF. CDR3 DNA: TGTGCCAGCAGTTCGGGACTCGGCCCTAATTCACCCCTCCACTTT.